The 19 T cell receptor beta chains presented below share a single source sample, sequenced in a study of T cells after yellow fever vaccination. Each CDR3 protein is one row after TCRdb ran MiXCR on the 5' RACE reads. Among just under 600,000 distinct CDR3 sequences, roughly 13% were seen once, and the ten largest hold over 11%. The source was PBMCs, collected on the day of the yellow fever booster vaccination. Receptors were obtained from a man younger than 40 who received the YFV17D yellow fever vaccine.

The chain employs TRBV6-1 and TRBJ2-6; TRBD1 matches at 8 bases. With 5 bases clipped from V and 8 bases from J, the junction kept 8 bases outside the gene matches. Germline V CDR1 and CDR2: MNHNS, SASEGT. The CDR3 consists of 15 residues. The CDR3, as DNA: TGTGCCAGCAGTCCCCAGGACAGGGCGTCCAACGTCCTGACTTTC. It codes for CASSPQDRASNVLTF.

The chain joins TRBV7-2 to TRBJ2-2; D not resolved. Trimming pared 5 bases from V and 8 bases from J, leaving 12 bases between. The CDR3 has 13 residues. Germline V gene lookup returns CDR1 SGHTA and CDR2 FQGNSA. The CDR3: CASSEWGPGELFF. The CDR3 DNA sequence: TGTGCCAGCAGCGAGTGGGGTCCGGGGGAGCTGTTTTTT.

This clonotype was seen ten or more times. V is TRBV2 and J is TRBJ2-7, with D perhaps matching TRBD1 (6 bases). Germline CDR1 SNHLY, CDR2 FYNNEI. V lost 6 bases and J 3 bases, leaving 9 bases between the germline ends. This CDR3 contains 12 residues. The CDR3 region is CASRGANYEQYF. Here the CDR3 DNA reads TGTGCCAGCAGGGGGGCAAACTACGAGCAGTACTTC.

The V gene is TRBV6-2 or TRBV6-3, the J gene TRBJ2-2; possibly TRBD1 for D (6 bases). CDR3 length equals 14 residues. CDR1 and CDR2 from the germline V gene are MNHEY and SVGEGT. V lost 7 bases and J 4 bases, leaving 13 bases between the germline ends. CDR3 in DNA: TGTGCCAGCACTCAGGGGCACGGCACCGGGGAGCTGTTTTTT. The encoded protein is CASTQGHGTGELFF.

The rearrangement joins TRBV27 to TRBJ2-1, with 11 nucleotides matching TRBD2. J gave up 7 bases and V 4 bases, and 6 bases lay outside the gene matches. CDR3 length equals 15 residues. The germline gives CDR1 MNHEY, CDR2 SMNVEV (reference sequence). The CDR3: CASSSGTSGRNEQFF. The CDR3 DNA reads as TGTGCCAGCAGTTCGGGGACTAGCGGACGGAATGAGCAGTTCTTC.

This chain connects TRBV3-1 to TRBJ2-1; no clear D. Germline V gene lookup returns CDR1 LGHDT and CDR2 YNNKEL (reference sequence). The CDR3 contains 15 residues. V gave up 3 bases and J gave up 6 bases, with 15 bases separating them. The CDR3 loop reads CASSQTFGSSNEQFF. In DNA, the CDR3 is TGTGCCAGCAGCCAGACGTTCGGCTCTTCCAATGAGCAGTTCTTC.

The chain recombines TRBV7-2 with TRBJ2-3, with a tentative D call TRBD2 (6 bases). The V gene's germline CDR1 is SGHTA and CDR2 FQGNSA. Trimming took off 3 bases at V and 2 bases at J, with 9 bases between the two ends. This CDR3 is 14 amino acids long. The CDR3 sequence: CASSLRDFTDTQYF. In nucleotides, the CDR3 is TGTGCCAGCAGCTTGCGGGATTTCACAGATACGCAGTATTTT.

This clonotype was seen only a few times. This chain connects TRBV2 to TRBJ1-5; the D gene is possibly TRBD1 (5 bases). CDR3 length equals 13 residues. Germline V CDR1 and CDR2: SNHLY, FYNNEI. V lost 7 bases and J lost 3, with 10 bases in between. In DNA form, the CDR3 reads TGTGCCAGCATAGGACACCCCAATCAGCCCCAGCATTTT. This sequence encodes CASIGHPNQPQHF.

This clonotype was seen a few times. V usage is TRBV27 and J usage is TRBJ1-6; D is undetermined. V gave up 7 bases and J gave up 7 bases, with 14 bases separating them. Germline V gene sequence: CDR1 MNHEY, CDR2 SMNVEV (reference sequence). The CDR3 totals 14 residues. In DNA, the CDR3 is TGTGCCAGCAAGTTCGGCGGGCGGAATTCACCCCTCCACTTT. As protein: CASKFGGRNSPLHF.

The V call is TRBV10-3, the J call TRBJ2-1; 7 bases align to TRBD2. The germline V gene encodes CDR1 ENHRY and CDR2 SYGVKD. V shed 0 bases and J 5 bases; nucleotides not matched to a gene: 4. The CDR3 is made up of 15 amino acids. CDR3 amino acids: CAISESNGGNNEQFF. CDR3 DNA sequence: TGTGCCATCAGTGAGTCGAACGGGGGGAACAATGAGCAGTTCTTC.

This rearrangement joins TRBV12-5 to TRBJ1-6, with TRBD1 identical over 10 bases. Germline loops: CDR1 LGHNT, CDR2 FRNRAP. The CDR3 loop spans 17 amino acids. J was trimmed by 3 bases and V by 5 bases; bases with no gene match: 7. This CDR3 is CASGPDRTGGYNSPLHF. The CDR3 DNA reads TGTGCTAGTGGTCCAGACCGGACAGGGGGCTATAATTCACCCCTCCACTTT.

The rearrangement links TRBV19 to TRBJ2-6; D is possibly TRBD2 (5 bases). Trimming left V 7 bases short and J 0 bases short, with 16 bases between. This CDR3 is 17 amino acids long. The germline gives CDR1 LNHDA, CDR2 SQIVND (reference sequence). The CDR3 region has the DNA TGTGCCAGTACGAGGGTTGCTCCGAGCTCTGGGGCCAACGTCCTGACTTTC. Translating it yields CASTRVAPSSGANVLTF.

V is TRBV5-1 and J is TRBJ2-1; D unclear. V dropped 0 bases and J dropped 1 base, with 17 bases sitting between them. CDR3 length: 18 amino acids. Germline CDR1 is SGHRS and CDR2 is YFSETQ. CDR3 nucleotides: TGCGCCAGCAGCTTGGGCCCCACGGGCTTGGGTTCCTACAATGAGCAGTTCTTC. This sequence encodes CASSLGPTGLGSYNEQFF.

This clonotype showed up just a few times. The junction differs from germline at one of its ends, possibly a read error. The chain recombines TRBV28 with TRBJ2-5, with 7 bases identical to TRBD2. This CDR3 comprises 12 residues. Germline CDR1 reads MDHEN; CDR2 reads SYDVKM. The DNA for the CDR3 is TGTGCCAGCAGTTTGCCCCGGCTAGCGGCTAACTTC. Residues: CASSLPRLAANF.

This clonotype was picked up a small number of times. The V gene is TRBV7-9, the J gene TRBJ2-4, with D hard to call. CDR3 length equals 15 residues. The V and J ends lost 1 base and 4 bases respectively, with 11 bases between them. Germline CDR1 and CDR2: SEHNR and FQNEAQ (reference sequence). The CDR3 protein is CASSLVAAGKNIQYF. The CDR3 DNA reads as TGTGCCAGCAGCTTAGTGGCAGCTGGGAAAAACATTCAGTACTTC.

This chain uses TRBV5-6 with TRBJ2-2, with a possible D match to TRBD1 (5 bases). V lost 4 bases to trimming and J lost 3 bases, with 10 bases between them. Germline V lookup: CDR1 SGHDT, CDR2 YYEEEE. The CDR3 sequence is 14 residues long. CDR3 coding DNA: TGTGCCAGCAGCCGTACAGGTTACACCGGGGAGCTGTTTTTT. Protein sequence: CASSRTGYTGELFF. The variable domain in full, with the rest retrieved from reference TRBV5-6 and TRBJ2-2, is DAGVTQSPTHLIKTRGQQVTLRCSPKSGHDTVSWYQQALGQGPQFIFQYYEEEERQRGNFPDRFSGHQFPNYSSELNVNALLLGDSALYLCASSRTGYTGELFFGEGSRLTVL.

V gene TRBV6-1 combines with J gene TRBJ2-1; TRBD1 aligns across 7 bases. This CDR3 comprises 15 residues. Trimming removed 10 bases from V and 0 bases from J; junction bases left unmatched: 9. In germline, CDR1 is MNHNS, CDR2 SASEGT. The CDR3 region has the DNA TGTGCCACCAAGAGACAGGGAAGCTCCTACAATGAGCAGTTCTTC. Translation: CATKRQGSSYNEQFF.

This clonotype was counted between two and nine times. The chain combines TRBV28 with TRBJ1-5; 7 nucleotides agree with TRBD1. This CDR3 comprises 14 residues. Per germline, CDR1 MDHEN and CDR2 SYDVKM. The V gene end was trimmed by 5 bases and the J gene end by 3 bases; junction bases not matched to a gene: 4. CDR3 loop: CASSRQGPNQPQHF. The CDR3 DNA reads as TGTGCCAGCAGTCGACAGGGCCCCAATCAGCCCCAGCATTTT.

The chain employs TRBV5-1 and TRBJ2-5, with D perhaps matching TRBD1 (6 bases). The CDR3 is 14 amino acids. CDR1 is SGHRS and CDR2 is YFSETQ in the germline V gene. Deletions cut 0 bases from V and 4 bases from J, with 10 bases between. The CDR3 sequence is CASSLAGTRETQYF. CDR3 DNA sequence: TGCGCCAGCAGCTTGGCCGGGACACGAGAGACCCAGTACTTC.